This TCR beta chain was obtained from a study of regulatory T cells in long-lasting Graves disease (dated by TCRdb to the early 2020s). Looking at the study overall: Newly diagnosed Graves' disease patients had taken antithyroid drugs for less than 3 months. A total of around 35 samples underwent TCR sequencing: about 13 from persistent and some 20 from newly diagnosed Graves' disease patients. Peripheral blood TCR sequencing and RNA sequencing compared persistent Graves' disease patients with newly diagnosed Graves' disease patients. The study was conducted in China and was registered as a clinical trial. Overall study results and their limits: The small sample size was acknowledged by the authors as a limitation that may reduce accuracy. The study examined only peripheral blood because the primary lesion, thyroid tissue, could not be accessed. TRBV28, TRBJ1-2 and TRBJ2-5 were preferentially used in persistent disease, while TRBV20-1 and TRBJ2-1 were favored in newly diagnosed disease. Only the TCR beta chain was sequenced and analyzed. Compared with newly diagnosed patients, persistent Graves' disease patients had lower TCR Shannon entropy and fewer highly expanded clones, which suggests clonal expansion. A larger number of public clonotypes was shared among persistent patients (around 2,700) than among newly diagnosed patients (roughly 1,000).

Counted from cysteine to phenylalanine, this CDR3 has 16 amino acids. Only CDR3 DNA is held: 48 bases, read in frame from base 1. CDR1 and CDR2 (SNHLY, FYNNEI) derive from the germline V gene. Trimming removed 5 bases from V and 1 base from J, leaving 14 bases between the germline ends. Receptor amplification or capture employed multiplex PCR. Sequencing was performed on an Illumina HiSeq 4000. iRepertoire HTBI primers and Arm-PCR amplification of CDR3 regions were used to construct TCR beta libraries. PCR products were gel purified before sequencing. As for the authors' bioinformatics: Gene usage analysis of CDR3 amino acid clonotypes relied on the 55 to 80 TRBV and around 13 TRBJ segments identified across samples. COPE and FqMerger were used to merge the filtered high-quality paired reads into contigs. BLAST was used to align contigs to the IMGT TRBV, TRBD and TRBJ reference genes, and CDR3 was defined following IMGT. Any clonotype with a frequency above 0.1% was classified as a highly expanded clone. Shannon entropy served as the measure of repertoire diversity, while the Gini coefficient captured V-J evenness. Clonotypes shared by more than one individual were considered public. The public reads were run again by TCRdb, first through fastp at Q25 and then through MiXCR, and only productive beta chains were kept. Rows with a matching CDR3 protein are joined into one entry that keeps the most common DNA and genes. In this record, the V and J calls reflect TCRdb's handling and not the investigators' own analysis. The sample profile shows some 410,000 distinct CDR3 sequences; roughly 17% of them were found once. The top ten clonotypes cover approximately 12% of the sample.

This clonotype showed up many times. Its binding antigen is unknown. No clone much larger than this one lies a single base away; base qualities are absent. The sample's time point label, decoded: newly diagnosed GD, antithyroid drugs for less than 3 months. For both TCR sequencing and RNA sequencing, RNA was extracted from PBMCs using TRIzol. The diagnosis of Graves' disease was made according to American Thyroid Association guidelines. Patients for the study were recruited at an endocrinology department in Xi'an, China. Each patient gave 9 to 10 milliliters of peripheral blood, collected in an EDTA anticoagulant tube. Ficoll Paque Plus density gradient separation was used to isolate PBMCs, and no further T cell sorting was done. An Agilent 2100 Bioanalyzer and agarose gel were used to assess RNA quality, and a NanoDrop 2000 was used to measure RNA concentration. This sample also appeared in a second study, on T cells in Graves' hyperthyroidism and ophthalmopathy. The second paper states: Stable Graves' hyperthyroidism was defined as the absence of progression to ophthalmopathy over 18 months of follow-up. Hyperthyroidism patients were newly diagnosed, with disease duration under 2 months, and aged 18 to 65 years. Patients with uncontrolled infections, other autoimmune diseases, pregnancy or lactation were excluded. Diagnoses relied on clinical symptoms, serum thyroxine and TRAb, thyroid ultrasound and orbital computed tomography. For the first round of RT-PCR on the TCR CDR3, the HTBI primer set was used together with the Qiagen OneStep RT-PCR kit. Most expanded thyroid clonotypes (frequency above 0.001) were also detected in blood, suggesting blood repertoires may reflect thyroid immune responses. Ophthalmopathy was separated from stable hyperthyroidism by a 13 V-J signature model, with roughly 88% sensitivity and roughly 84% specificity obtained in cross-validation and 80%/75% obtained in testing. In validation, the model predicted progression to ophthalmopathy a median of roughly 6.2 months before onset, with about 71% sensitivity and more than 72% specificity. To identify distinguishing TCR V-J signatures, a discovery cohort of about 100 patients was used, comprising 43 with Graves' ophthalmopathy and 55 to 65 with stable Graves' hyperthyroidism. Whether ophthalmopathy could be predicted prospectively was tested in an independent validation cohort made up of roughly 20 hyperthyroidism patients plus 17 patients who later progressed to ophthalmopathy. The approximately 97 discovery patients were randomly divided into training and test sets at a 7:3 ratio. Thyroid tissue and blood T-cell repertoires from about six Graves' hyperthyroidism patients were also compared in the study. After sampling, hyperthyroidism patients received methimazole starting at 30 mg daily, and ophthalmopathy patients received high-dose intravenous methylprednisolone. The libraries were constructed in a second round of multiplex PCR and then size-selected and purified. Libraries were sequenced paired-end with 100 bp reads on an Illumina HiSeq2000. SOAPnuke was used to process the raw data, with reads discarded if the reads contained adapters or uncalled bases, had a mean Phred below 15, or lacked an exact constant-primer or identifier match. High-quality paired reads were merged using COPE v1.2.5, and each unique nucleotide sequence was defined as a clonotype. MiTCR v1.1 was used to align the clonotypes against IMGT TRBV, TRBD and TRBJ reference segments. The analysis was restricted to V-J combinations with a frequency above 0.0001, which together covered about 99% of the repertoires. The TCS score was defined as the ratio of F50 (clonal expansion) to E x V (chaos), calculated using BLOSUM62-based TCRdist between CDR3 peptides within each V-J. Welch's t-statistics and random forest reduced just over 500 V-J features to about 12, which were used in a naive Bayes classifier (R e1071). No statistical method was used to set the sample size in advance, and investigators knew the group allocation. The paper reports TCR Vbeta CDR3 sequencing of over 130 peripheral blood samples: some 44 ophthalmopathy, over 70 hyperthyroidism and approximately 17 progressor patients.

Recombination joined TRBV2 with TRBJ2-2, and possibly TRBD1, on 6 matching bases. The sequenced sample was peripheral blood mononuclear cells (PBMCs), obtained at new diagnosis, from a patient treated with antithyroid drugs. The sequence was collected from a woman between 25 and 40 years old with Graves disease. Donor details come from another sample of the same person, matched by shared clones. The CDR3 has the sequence CASSISGTKNTGELFF. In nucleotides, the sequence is TGTGCCAGCAGTATTTCGGGGACAAAGAACACCGGGGAGCTGTTTTTT.